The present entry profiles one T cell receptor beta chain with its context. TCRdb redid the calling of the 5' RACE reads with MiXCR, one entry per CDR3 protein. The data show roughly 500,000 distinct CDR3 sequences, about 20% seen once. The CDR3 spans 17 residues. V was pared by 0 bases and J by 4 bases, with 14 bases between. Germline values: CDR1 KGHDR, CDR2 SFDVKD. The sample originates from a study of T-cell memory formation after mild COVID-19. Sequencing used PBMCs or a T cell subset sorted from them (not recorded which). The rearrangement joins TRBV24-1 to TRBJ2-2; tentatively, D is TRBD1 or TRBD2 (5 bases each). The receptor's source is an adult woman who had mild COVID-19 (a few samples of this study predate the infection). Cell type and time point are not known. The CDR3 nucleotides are TGTGCCACCAGTGATTTGACCGGGACCTTGGGCACCGGGGAGCTGTTTTTT. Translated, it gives CATSDLTGTLGTGELFF.